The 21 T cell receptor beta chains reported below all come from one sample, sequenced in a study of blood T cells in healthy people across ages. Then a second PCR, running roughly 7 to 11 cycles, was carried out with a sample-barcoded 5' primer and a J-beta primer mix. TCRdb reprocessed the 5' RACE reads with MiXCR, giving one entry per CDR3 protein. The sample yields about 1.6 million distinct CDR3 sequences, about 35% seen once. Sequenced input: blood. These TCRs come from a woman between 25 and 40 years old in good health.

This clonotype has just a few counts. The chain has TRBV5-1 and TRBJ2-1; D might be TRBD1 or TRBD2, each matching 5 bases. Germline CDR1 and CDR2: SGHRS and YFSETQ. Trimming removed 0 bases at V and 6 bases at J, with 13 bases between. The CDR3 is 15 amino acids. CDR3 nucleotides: TGCGCCAGCAGCTTGGGATCGGGGCAGGGCAATGAGCAGTTCTTC. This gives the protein CASSLGSGQGNEQFF.

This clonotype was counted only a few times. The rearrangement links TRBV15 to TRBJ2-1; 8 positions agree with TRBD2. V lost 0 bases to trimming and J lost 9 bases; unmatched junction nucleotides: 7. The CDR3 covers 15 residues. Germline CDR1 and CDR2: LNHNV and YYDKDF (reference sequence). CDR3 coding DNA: TGTGCCACCAGCAGAGATCAAGCGGGAGTCGGTGAGCAGTTCTTC. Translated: CATSRDQAGVGEQFF.

CDR3 protein: CASSLFSSGTGGVGDQPQHF. The CDR3 coding sequence is TGTGCCAGCAGTTTATTTTCGTCAGGGACAGGGGGCGTTGGGGATCAGCCCCAGCATTTT. V usage is TRBV27 and J usage is TRBJ1-5; 12 positions agree with TRBD1. With 1 base clipped from V and 5 bases from J, the junction kept 15 bases outside the gene matches. Germline CDR1 is MNHEY and CDR2 is SMNVEV (reference sequence). The CDR3 has 20 amino acids.

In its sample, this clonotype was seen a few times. Here the CDR3 DNA reads TGTGCCAGCAGTCCCGGACTAGCGGGGCGTAATGAGGAGACGGATACGCAGTATTTT. Encoded protein: CASSPGLAGRNEETDTQYF. The chain has TRBV2 and TRBJ2-3, with 12 bases fitting TRBD2. The CDR3 is made up of 19 amino acids. CDR1 is SNHLY, CDR2 FYNNEI, per germline. The junction had 18 bases not matched to a gene; V was cut back by 5 bases and J by 6 bases.

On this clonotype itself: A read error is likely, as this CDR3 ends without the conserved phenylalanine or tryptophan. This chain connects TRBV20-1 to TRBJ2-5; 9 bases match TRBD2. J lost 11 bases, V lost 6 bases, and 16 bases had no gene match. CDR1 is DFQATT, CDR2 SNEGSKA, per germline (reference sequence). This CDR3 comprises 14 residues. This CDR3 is CSAVAGDLRGEQYC. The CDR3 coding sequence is TGCAGTGCCGTAGCGGGAGACCTCCGGGGGGAGCAGTACTGC.

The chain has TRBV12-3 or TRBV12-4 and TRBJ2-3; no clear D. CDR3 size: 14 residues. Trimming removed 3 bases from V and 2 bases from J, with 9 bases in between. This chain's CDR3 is CASSFEAYTDTQYF. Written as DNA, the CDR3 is TGTGCCAGCAGTTTCGAAGCGTACACAGATACGCAGTATTTT.

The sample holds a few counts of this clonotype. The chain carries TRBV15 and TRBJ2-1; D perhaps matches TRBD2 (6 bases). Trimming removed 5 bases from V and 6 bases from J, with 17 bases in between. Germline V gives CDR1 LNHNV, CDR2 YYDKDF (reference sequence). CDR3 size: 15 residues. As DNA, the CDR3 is TGTGCCACCAGCCCCCGGGGACTGACTAGCAATGAGCAGTTCTTC. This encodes CATSPRGLTSNEQFF.

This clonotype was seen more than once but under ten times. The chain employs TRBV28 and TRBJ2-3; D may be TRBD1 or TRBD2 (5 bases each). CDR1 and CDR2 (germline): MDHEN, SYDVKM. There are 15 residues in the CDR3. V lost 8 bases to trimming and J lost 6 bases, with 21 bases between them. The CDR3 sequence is CASVKRGGLGDTQYF. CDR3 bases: TGTGCCAGCGTAAAACGGGGCGGTCTGGGGGATACGCAGTATTTT.

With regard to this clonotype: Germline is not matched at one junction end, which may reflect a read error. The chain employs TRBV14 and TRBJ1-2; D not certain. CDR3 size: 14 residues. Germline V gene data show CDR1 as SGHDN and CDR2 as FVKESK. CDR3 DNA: TGTGCCAGCAGCCGTCGGCTTTCGCCCTATGACTACACCTTC. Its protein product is CASSRRLSPYDYTF.

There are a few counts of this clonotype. CDR3 region: CASSSYRSVGSPYEQYF. The CDR3 bases are TGTGCCAGCAGTTCCTATAGGAGCGTGGGGTCCCCCTACGAGCAGTACTTC. This chain joins TRBV28 and TRBJ2-7, with no clear D. The germline V and J ends were trimmed by 4 bases and 2 bases, with 21 bases remaining between them. CDR3 length: 17 residues. CDR1 and CDR2 (germline): MDHEN, SYDVKM. The full variable domain, rest sourced from reference TRBV28 and TRBJ2-7, is DVKVTQSSRYLVKRTGEKVFLECVQDMDHENMFWYRQDPGLGLRLIYFSYDVKMKEKGDIPEGYSVSREKKERFSLILESASTNQTSMYLCASSSYRSVGSPYEQYFGPGTRLTVT.

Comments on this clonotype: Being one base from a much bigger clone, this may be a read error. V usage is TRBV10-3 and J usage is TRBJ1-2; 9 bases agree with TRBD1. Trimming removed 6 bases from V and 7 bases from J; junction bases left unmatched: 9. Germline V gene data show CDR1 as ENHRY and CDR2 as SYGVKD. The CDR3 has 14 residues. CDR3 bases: TGTGCCATCAGGGAGCCCGGGACAGGGATTGGCTACACCTTC. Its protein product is CAIREPGTGIGYTF.

CDR3 DNA: TGTGCCAGCAGTTTAGCCCAGGTTGGGTACACCGGGGAGCTGTTTTTT. It encodes CASSLAQVGYTGELFF. The rearrangement joins TRBV12-3 or TRBV12-4 to TRBJ2-2; D remains ambiguous. V was trimmed by 0 bases and J by 3 bases, leaving 11 bases between them. The CDR3 has 16 residues.

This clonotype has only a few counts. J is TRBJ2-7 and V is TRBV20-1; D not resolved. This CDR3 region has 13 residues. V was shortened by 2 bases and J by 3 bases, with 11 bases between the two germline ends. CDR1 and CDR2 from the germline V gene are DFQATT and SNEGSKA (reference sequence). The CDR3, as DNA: TGCAGTGCTAGACAACAGCTTGACTACGAGCAGTACTTC. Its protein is CSARQQLDYEQYF.

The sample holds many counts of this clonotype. In DNA form, the CDR3 reads TGTGCCAGCAGCGCGACAGCTAACTATGGCTACACCTTC. Translating it yields CASSATANYGYTF. The chain combines TRBV13 with TRBJ1-2; perhaps TRBD1 as D (5 bases). The V gene's germline CDR1 is PRHDT and CDR2 FYEKMQ (reference sequence). V was clipped by 5 bases and J by 0 bases, with 7 bases between them. CDR3 length equals 13 residues.

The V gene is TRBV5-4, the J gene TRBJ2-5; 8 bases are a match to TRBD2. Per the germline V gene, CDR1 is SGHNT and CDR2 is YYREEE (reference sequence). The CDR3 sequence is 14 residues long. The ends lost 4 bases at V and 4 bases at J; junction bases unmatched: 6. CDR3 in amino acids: CASSPTLAGETQYF. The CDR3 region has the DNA TGTGCCAGCAGCCCCACCCTAGCGGGAGAGACCCAGTACTTC.

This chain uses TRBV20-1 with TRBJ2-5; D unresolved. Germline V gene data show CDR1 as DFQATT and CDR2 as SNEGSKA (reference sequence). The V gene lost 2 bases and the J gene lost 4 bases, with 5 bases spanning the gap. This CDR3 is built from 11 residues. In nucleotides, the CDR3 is TGCAGTGCTAGAATTACAGAGACCCAGTACTTC. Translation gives CSARITETQYF.

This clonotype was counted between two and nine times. The CDR3 DNA sequence: TGTGCCAGCAGCCTATTACGGTTCGAGACCCAGTACTTC. It translates to CASSLLRFETQYF. The chain combines TRBV28 with TRBJ2-5; D is unclear. The CDR3 contains 13 residues. CDR1 and CDR2 (germline): MDHEN, SYDVKM. Deletions cut 6 bases from V and 5 bases from J, with 13 bases between.

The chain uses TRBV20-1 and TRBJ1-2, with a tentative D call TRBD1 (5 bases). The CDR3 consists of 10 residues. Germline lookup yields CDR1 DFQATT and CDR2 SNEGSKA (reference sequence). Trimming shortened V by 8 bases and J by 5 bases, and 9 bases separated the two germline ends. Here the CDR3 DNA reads TGCAGTTCTCAGGGTTATGGCTACACCTTC. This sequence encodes CSSQGYGYTF.

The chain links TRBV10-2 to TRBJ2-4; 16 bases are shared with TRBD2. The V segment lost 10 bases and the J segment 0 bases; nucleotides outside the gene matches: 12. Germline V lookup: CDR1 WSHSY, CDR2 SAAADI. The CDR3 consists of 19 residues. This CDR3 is CANKRGLAGGDIAKNIQYF. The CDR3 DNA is TGCGCCAACAAGCGGGGACTAGCGGGAGGGGATATAGCCAAAAACATTCAGTACTTC.

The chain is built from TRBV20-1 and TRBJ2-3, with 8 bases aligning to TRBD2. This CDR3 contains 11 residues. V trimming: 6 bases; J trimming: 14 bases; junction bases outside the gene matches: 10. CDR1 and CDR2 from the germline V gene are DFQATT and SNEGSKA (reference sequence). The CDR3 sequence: CSAPRTSKRYF. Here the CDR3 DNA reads TGCAGTGCCCCCAGGACTAGCAAGCGGTATTTT.

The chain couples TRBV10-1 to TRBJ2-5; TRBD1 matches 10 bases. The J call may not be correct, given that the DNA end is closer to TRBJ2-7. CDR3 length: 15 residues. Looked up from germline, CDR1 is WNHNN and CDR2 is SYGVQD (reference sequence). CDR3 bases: TGCGCCAGCAGACCCCGGGACAGGGGTTATCACGAGCAGTACTTC. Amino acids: CASRPRDRGYHEQYF.